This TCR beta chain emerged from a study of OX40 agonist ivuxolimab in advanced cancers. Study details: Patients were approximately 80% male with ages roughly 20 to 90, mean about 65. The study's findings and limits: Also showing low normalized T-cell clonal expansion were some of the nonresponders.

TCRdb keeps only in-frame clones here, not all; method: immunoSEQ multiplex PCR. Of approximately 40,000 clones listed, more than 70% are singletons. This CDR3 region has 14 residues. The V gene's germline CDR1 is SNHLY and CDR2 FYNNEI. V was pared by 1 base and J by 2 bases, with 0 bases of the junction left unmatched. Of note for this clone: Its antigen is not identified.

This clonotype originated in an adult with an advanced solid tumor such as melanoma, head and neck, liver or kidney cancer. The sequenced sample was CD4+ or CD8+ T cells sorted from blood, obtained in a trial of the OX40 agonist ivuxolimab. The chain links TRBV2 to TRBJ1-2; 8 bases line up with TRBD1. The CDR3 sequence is CASSEGTGNYGYTF. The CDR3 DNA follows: TGTGCCAGCAGTGAAGGGACAGGGAACTATGGCTACACCTTC. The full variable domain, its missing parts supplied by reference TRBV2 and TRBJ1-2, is EPEVTQTPSHQVTQMGQEVILRCVPISNHLYFYWYRQILGQKVEFLVSFYNNEISEKSEIFDDQFSVERPDGSNFTLKIRSTKLEDSAMYFCASSEGTGNYGYTFGSGTRLTVV.